The clone carrying this T cell receptor beta chain is a singleton in its sample. Its antigen is undetermined. The authors ran a second PCR of about 7 to 12 cycles using a sample-barcoded 5' primer and a J-beta primer mix. Via MiXCR, TCRdb re-called the 5' RACE reads, giving one row per CDR3 protein. The sample has 580,000 or so distinct CDR3 sequences, roughly 43% seen once. The CDR3 is made up of 15 amino acids. Trimming cost V 1 base and J 4 bases; bases outside gene matches: 2. Germline V CDR1 and CDR2: SGHRS, YFSETQ. The data originate from a study of blood T cells in healthy people across ages. Study-wide context: The template switching approach captured approximately one barcoded beta molecule for every two T cells.

The authors extracted at least 6 micrograms of total RNA per sample. Whole-study findings and limits: When set beside aged donors, long-lived donors presented more naive CD4+ cells and higher diversity. Strong correlation was found linking TCR beta diversity to naive T cell percentage.

This chain links TRBV5-1 with TRBJ2-7; TRBD2 agrees at 13 bases. Source material: blood. This clonotype was obtained from an elderly man in good health. DNA of the CDR3: TGCGCCAGCAGCTTGACTAGCGGGGGGGAGTACGAGCAGTACTTC. This translates into CASSLTSGGEYEQYF. Drawing the rest from reference TRBV5-1 and TRBJ2-7, the complete variable domain is KAGVTQTPRYLIKTRGQQVTLSCSPISGHRSVSWYQQTPGQGLQFLFEYFSETQRNKGNFPGRFSGRQFSNSRSEMNVSTLELGDSALYLCASSLTSGGEYEQYFGPGTRLTVT.